This T cell receptor (beta chain) was documented in a study of CD8 T cells in Susac syndrome. CDR3 length equals 19 residues. From germline, CDR1 is SGHDT and CDR2 YYEEEE. V gave up 3 bases and J gave up 2 bases; unmatched junction bases: 15. The authors reverse transcribed roughly 0.5 to 1 ug RNA with random hexamers. TCRdb redid the calling of the immunoSEQ multiplex PCR reads with MiXCR, one entry per CDR3 protein. The repertoire holds 160,000 or so distinct CDR3 sequences, with approximately 94% as singletons. The material sequenced was CD4+ T cells from PBMCs. V is TRBV5-6 and J is TRBJ2-5; 11 bases agree with TRBD2. The TCR originated in a human donor with Susac syndrome. CDR3 sequence (DNA): TGTGCCAGCAGCTGGATCGTGGGGACTAGCGGATCCCTACAAGAGACCCAGTACTTC. It specifies CASSWIVGTSGSLQETQYF.